The entry that follows covers one T cell receptor beta chain sequence. In the study's own analysis: For nucleated cells, counts were estimated from reference gene primer amplification. This table comes from immunoSEQ multiplex PCR, and its TCRdb copy is limited to in-frame clones, with some not included. D and trimming come from the DNA, and the V and J calls and clone size come from that table. The data hold about 230,000 clones, with approximately 87% observed a single time. These data come from a study of blood T cell repertoires in COVID-19. Study overall: The United States, Italy and Spain provided the acute and convalescent COVID-19 samples. Sources were T cells, B-cell-depleted T cells, or PBMCs; the material itself was cDNA or gDNA.

Per germline, CDR1 KGHDR and CDR2 SFDVKD. The length of the CDR3 is 12 residues. Trimming shortened V by 1 base and J by 7 bases, and 3 bases separated the two germline ends. The TCR was taken from a woman aged 70 to 79 with active or convalescent COVID-19. What was sequenced was peripheral blood. This rearrangement joins TRBV24-1 to TRBJ2-2; no clear D. DNA for the CDR3: TGTGCCACCAGTGATTTTATCGGGGAGCTGTTTTTT. Protein sequence: CATSDFIGELFF.